This T cell receptor beta chain derives from a study of shared clonotypes between healthy human individuals. Every subset had its genomic DNA shared out evenly among several immunoSEQ plates. Produced via immunoSEQ multiplex PCR; TCRdb's table is partial and in-frame only. The table includes some 470,000 clones, over 65% detected once. CDR1 and CDR2 from the germline V gene are SGHNT and YENEEA. With 3 bases removed from V and 0 bases from J, the gap between germline ends came to 7 bases. The CDR3 runs 14 residues. This clone was picked up a small number of times. Source material: PBMCs. The chain employs TRBV11-3 and TRBJ2-3; tentative D call: TRBD2 (5 bases). The source is a woman in her forties in good health. Some clones in this sample may be carry-over from other donors' samples. The CDR3 DNA sequence: TGTGCCAGCAGCTTCCGCGGGAGCACAGATACGCAGTATTTT. It codes for CASSFRGSTDTQYF.